The 20 T cell receptor beta chains below all came from one sample that was sequenced in a study of cytomegalovirus exposure and HLA in healthy donors. 60 Vbeta and 13 Jbeta primers were used in PCR. Produced via immunoSEQ multiplex PCR; TCRdb's table is partial and in-frame only. The table lists 150,000 to 200,000 clones, over 60% of them singletons. Material: PBMCs. All receptors derive from a woman in her fifties or sixties in good health and CMV-seropositive.

This chain connects TRBV10-2 to TRBJ2-3; no clear D gene. Trimming stripped 4 bases from V and 3 bases from J, with 8 bases between. CDR1 and CDR2 (germline): WSHSY, SAAADI. The CDR3 runs to 13 residues. The CDR3, as DNA: TGCGCCAGCAGTGTAGTCGGGACAGATACGCAGTATTTT. Protein: CASSVVGTDTQYF.

This clone was seen only once. The chain links TRBV6-6 to TRBJ1-3; 7 bases match TRBD1. From germline, CDR1 is MNHNY and CDR2 SVGAGI (reference sequence). With 5 bases clipped from V and 4 bases from J, the junction kept 5 bases outside the gene matches. The CDR3 consists of 14 residues. The CDR3 sequence: CASSTGQTGNTIYF. The DNA of the CDR3 is TGTGCCAGCAGTACGGGACAGACAGGAAACACCATATATTTT.

CDR3: CASTQGVGYEQYF. The CDR3 nucleotides are TGCGCCAGCACGCAGGGGGTTGGTTACGAGCAGTACTTC. The chain links TRBV10-1 to TRBJ2-7; 7 bases match TRBD1. Per germline, CDR1 WNHNN and CDR2 SYGVQD (reference sequence). CDR3 length: 13 residues. Losses at the gene ends were 7 bases for V and 4 bases for J; bases not matched to a gene: 7.

The chain carries TRBV19 and TRBJ2-3; 9 bases line up with TRBD1. V was pared by 5 bases and J by 3 bases, with 6 bases of the junction left unmatched. Germline CDR1 LNHDA, CDR2 SQIVND (reference sequence). The CDR3 is made up of 15 amino acids. The chain's CDR3 is CASSSLGQGTDTQYF. The CDR3, as DNA: TGTGCCAGTAGTTCTCTAGGACAGGGGACAGATACGCAGTATTTT.

V usage is TRBV4-1 and J usage is TRBJ1-2; 8 nucleotides agree with TRBD1. Germline V gives CDR1 MGHRA, CDR2 YSYEKL. CDR3 length: 14 amino acids. The trim removed 6 bases at V and 5 bases at J, leaving 8 bases unmatched. This chain's CDR3 is CASRNTGGDYGYTF. DNA for the CDR3: TGCGCCAGCAGAAATACAGGGGGAGATTATGGCTACACCTTC.

J is TRBJ1-5 and V is TRBV13; D is uncertain. Trimming removed 0 bases from V and 5 bases from J, with 17 bases in between. Germline V gene lookup returns CDR1 PRHDT and CDR2 FYEKMQ (reference sequence). This CDR3 is built from 17 residues. The CDR3 reads CASSLGGEAGNYQPQHF. In DNA, the CDR3 is TGTGCCAGCAGCTTAGGGGGAGAGGCGGGCAATTATCAGCCCCAGCATTTT.

V gene TRBV15 combines with J gene TRBJ1-4; 9 nucleotides match TRBD1. J lost 4 bases, V lost 5 bases, and 17 bases had no gene match. The germline V gene has CDR1 LNHNV and CDR2 YYDKDF (reference sequence). This CDR3 is built from 19 residues. CDR3 amino acids: CATSSGQGPGIIVNEKLFF. Here the CDR3 DNA reads TGTGCCACCAGCTCGGGACAGGGACCGGGCATAATTGTTAATGAAAAACTGTTTTTT.

V and J are TRBV7-2 and TRBJ1-3, with D tentatively TRBD1 (5 bases). The CDR3 loop spans 17 amino acids. Germline CDR1 SGHTA, CDR2 FQGNSA. Trimming cost V 2 bases and J 4 bases, with 18 bases left between them. The CDR3 DNA reads as TGTGCCAGCAGCTTATACTCGGCCCAGGGCTCAGGAAACACCATATATTTT. This gives the protein CASSLYSAQGSGNTIYF.

This clone occurred a few times. The J gene is TRBJ1-2, the V gene TRBV5-1; D remains ambiguous. Germline V lookup: CDR1 SGHRS, CDR2 YFSETQ. Trimming took 0 bases from V and 7 from J, leaving 16 bases between them. CDR3 length: 15 amino acids. The CDR3 here is CASSLAAVPLGGYTF. CDR3 coding DNA: TGCGCCAGCAGCTTGGCGGCGGTGCCTCTGGGTGGCTACACCTTC. The full variable domain, in which reference TRBV5-1 and TRBJ1-2 provide the parts outside the CDR3, is KAGVTQTPRYLIKTRGQQVTLSCSPISGHRSVSWYQQTPGQGLQFLFEYFSETQRNKGNFPGRFSGRQFSNSRSEMNVSTLELGDSALYLCASSLAAVPLGGYTFGSGTRLTVV.

The chain recombines TRBV30 with TRBJ1-2; a possible D gene is TRBD1 (6 bases). Germline V gene lookup returns CDR1 GTSNPN and CDR2 SVGIG (reference sequence). The CDR3 spans 14 residues. Trimming removed 3 bases from V and 6 bases from J, with 17 bases in between. CDR3 amino acids: CAWREGGGGHGYTF. The CDR3 DNA reads TGTGCCTGGAGGGAAGGAGGGGGGGGTCATGGCTACACCTTC.

The chain carries TRBV6-4 and TRBJ1-1, with 7 bases identical to TRBD1. Trimming cost V 2 bases and J 5 bases; bases outside gene matches: 11. The CDR3 sequence is 16 residues long. Per the germline V gene, CDR1 is MRHNA and CDR2 is SNTAGT. The CDR3 loop reads CASSDRKTGRGTEAFF. The CDR3 DNA reads as TGTGCCAGCAGTGACCGCAAGACAGGGAGAGGGACTGAAGCTTTCTTT.

This clone was counted a single time. The rearrangement uses TRBV19 and TRBJ2-7; possibly TRBD2 for D (5 bases). V was pared by 3 bases and J by 3 bases, with 15 bases between. The CDR3 spans 15 residues. The germline CDR1 and CDR2 sequences are LNHDA and SQIVND (reference sequence). The CDR3 DNA is TGTGCCAGTAGTATCGCGGCTAGCCGGAGCTACGAGCAGTACTTC. Residues: CASSIAASRSYEQYF. Full variable domain (outside the CDR3, taken from reference TRBV19 and TRBJ2-7): DGGITQSPKYLFRKEGQNVTLSCEQNLNHDAMYWYRQDPGQGLRLIYYSQIVNDFQKGDIAEGYSVSREKKESFPLTVTSAQKNPTAFYLCASSIAASRSYEQYFGPGTRLTVT.

This clone was picked up one time. The genes are TRBV19 and TRBJ1-5; 9 positions agree with TRBD1. V gave up 5 bases and J gave up 6 bases; unmatched junction bases: 5. Germline CDR1 and CDR2: LNHDA and SQIVND (reference sequence). The CDR3 totals 14 residues. The CDR3 DNA reads TGTGCCAGTAGTTTAGGGGACAGGGTTCAGCCCCAGCATTTT. This encodes CASSLGDRVQPQHF. Combining the CDR3 with reference TRBV19 and TRBJ1-5 gives the whole variable domain DGGITQSPKYLFRKEGQNVTLSCEQNLNHDAMYWYRQDPGQGLRLIYYSQIVNDFQKGDIAEGYSVSREKKESFPLTVTSAQKNPTAFYLCASSLGDRVQPQHFGDGTRLSIL.

In its sample, this clone was seen once. The chain uses TRBV11-3 and TRBJ2-7, with D possibly being TRBD2 (6 bases). The CDR3 runs 17 residues. The V and J ends lost 5 bases and 4 bases respectively, with 24 bases between them. Germline CDR1 SGHNT, CDR2 YENEEA. The CDR3 sequence is CASSQGGDRELGYEQYF. CDR3 nucleotides: TGTGCCAGCAGCCAGGGAGGTGATCGGGAATTGGGGTACGAGCAGTACTTC.

This clone was observed a single time. CDR3 protein: CASSLFGQSSYNEQFF. CDR3 bases: TGTGCCAGCAGTTTATTTGGACAGAGCTCCTACAATGAGCAGTTCTTC. The J gene is TRBJ2-1, the V gene TRBV27; D is perhaps TRBD1 (6 bases). Germline V lookup: CDR1 MNHEY, CDR2 SMNVEV (reference sequence). This CDR3 has 16 amino acids. V was trimmed by 1 base and J by 0 bases, leaving 10 bases between them.

This clone was observed a handful of times. The chain links TRBV7-2 to TRBJ2-7; D is ambiguous. V shed 4 bases and J shed 3 bases, with 10 bases lying between them. Germline V CDR1 and CDR2: SGHTA, FQGNSA. The CDR3 length is 13 residues. The CDR3 nucleotides are TGTGCCAGCAGCTCCCCTCCCCTCTACGAGCAGTACTTC. Amino acid sequence: CASSSPPLYEQYF.

The V call is TRBV28, the J call TRBJ1-1, with D possibly being TRBD1 (5 bases). Germline V lookup: CDR1 MDHEN, CDR2 SYDVKM. The CDR3 length is 15 residues. The germline V and J ends were trimmed by 3 bases and 3 bases, with 14 bases remaining between them. CDR3 in DNA: TGTGCCAGCAGTTTCTGGGCGGGGGGTCACACTGAAGCTTTCTTT. This codes for CASSFWAGGHTEAFF.

This chain uses TRBV5-3 with TRBJ2-2; D might be TRBD2 (5 bases). TRBV5-3 is filed as an ORF, its function uncertain. This CDR3 is built from 14 residues. The germline V and J ends were trimmed by 0 bases and 4 bases, with 7 bases remaining between them. The CDR3 spells CARSLGSVTGELFF. The CDR3 DNA reads as TGTGCCAGAAGCTTGGGTAGCGTCACCGGGGAGCTGTTTTTT.

The rearrangement links TRBV7-2 to TRBJ2-2, with D unresolved. Trimming took off 4 bases at V and 8 bases at J, with 8 bases between the two ends. Germline CDR1 and CDR2: SGHTA and FQGNSA. This CDR3 has 12 amino acids. CDR3: CASSSLVGELFF. The CDR3 DNA reads TGTGCCAGCAGCTCGTTAGTAGGGGAGCTGTTTTTT.

The chain couples TRBV2 to TRBJ1-6; D might be TRBD1 (5 bases). Germline assignment: CDR1 SNHLY and CDR2 FYNNEI. Trimming took off 7 bases at V and 3 bases at J, with 19 bases between the two ends. The CDR3 has 17 amino acids. The CDR3 reads CASTSLFDRIYNSPLHF. The DNA of the CDR3 is TGTGCCAGCACTTCGCTCTTTGACAGAATCTATAATTCACCCCTCCACTTT.